The 19 T cell receptor beta chains below come from one sample, sequenced in a study of shared clonotypes between healthy human individuals. Using immunoSEQ multiplex PCR, the repertoire was profiled, and TCRdb retains in-frame clones only, with some absent. Of approximately 600,000 clones listed, roughly 96% are singletons. As defined, naive CD8 cells were CD45RO-negative and positively selected for CCR7, with terminally differentiated effector memory CD45RA+ cells excluded. Sequenced sample: naive CD8+ T cells sorted from blood. These receptors originate from a woman in her 30s in good health.

The chain couples TRBV5-4 to TRBJ2-7; TRBD1 matches 7 bases. The germline CDR1 and CDR2 sequences are SGHNT and YYREEE (reference sequence). This CDR3 is 14 amino acids long. The J segment lost 3 bases and the V segment lost 4 bases, leaving 7 bases of the junction unmatched. This CDR3 is CASSLGDSHYEQYF. CDR3 nucleotides: TGTGCCAGCAGCCTCGGGGACAGCCACTACGAGCAGTACTTC.

The chain links TRBV30 to TRBJ1-2; D possibly corresponds to TRBD1 (6 bases). Germline V gene data show CDR1 as GTSNPN and CDR2 as SVGIG (reference sequence). The CDR3 runs 12 residues. V shed 7 bases and J shed 8 bases, with 17 bases lying between them. The CDR3 loop reads CAYTGPPGGYTF. The CDR3 bases are TGTGCCTATACAGGGCCCCCGGGGGGCTACACCTTC. The full variable domain, rest sourced from reference TRBV30 and TRBJ1-2, is SQTIHQWPATLVQPVGSPLSLECTVEGTSNPNLYWYRQAAGRGLQLLFYSVGIGQISSEVPQNLSASRPQDRQFILSSKKLLLSDSGFYLCAYTGPPGGYTFGSGTRLTVV.

The genes are TRBV30 and TRBJ2-7; TRBD2 matches 10 bases. V lost 3 bases and J lost 5; bases outside the gene matches: 4. This CDR3 has 13 residues. The germline V gene has CDR1 GTSNPN and CDR2 SVGIG (reference sequence). DNA of the CDR3: TGTGCCTGGAGGGCTAGCGGGAGTCACGAGCAGTACTTC. This translates into CAWRASGSHEQYF.

This clone appeared once. This sequence joins TRBV4-1 and TRBJ2-5, with D perhaps TRBD1 (6 bases). Germline CDR1 reads MGHRA; CDR2 reads YSYEKL. Trimming took off 4 bases at V and 0 bases at J, with 9 bases between the two ends. The CDR3 is made up of 14 amino acids. The CDR3 sequence is CASSPRQDQETQYF. In nucleotides, the CDR3 is TGCGCCAGCAGCCCGAGACAGGACCAAGAGACCCAGTACTTC.

The genes are TRBV7-9 and TRBJ2-7; TRBD2 matches 12 bases. The CDR3 runs to 16 residues. V lost 4 bases, J lost 0 bases, and 4 bases stayed unmatched. The germline V gene has CDR1 SEHNR and CDR2 FQNEAQ (reference sequence). The CDR3 DNA reads as TGTGCCAGCAGCTCTGGACTAGCGGGACCCTCCTACGAGCAGTACTTC. Translating it yields CASSSGLAGPSYEQYF.

The J gene is TRBJ2-7, the V gene TRBV5-6, with TRBD2 as a possible D gene (7 bases). The CDR3 has 15 residues. The germline gives CDR1 SGHDT, CDR2 YYEEEE. Trimming removed 2 bases from V and 0 bases from J, with 12 bases in between. This CDR3 is CASSLPRGGSYEQYF. CDR3 sequence (DNA): TGTGCCAGCAGCTTACCGAGGGGGGGCTCCTACGAGCAGTACTTC.

This clone was counted a single time. CDR3 DNA sequence: TGCGCCAGCAGCTTGGCGGGCGGGCAGGTGTTTGGCGAGCAGTACTTC. This sequence encodes CASSLAGGQVFGEQYF. The chain combines TRBV5-1 with TRBJ2-7, with a tentative D call TRBD2 (5 bases). Trimming stripped 0 bases from V and 6 bases from J, with 19 bases between. Looked up from germline, CDR1 is SGHRS and CDR2 is YFSETQ. This CDR3 comprises 16 residues.

V and J are TRBV11-2 and TRBJ1-4; TRBD1 might be the D (6 bases). The CDR3 length is 16 residues. The V gene lost 7 bases and the J gene lost 7 bases, with 22 bases spanning the gap. Germline-derived CDR1 and CDR2 are SGHAT and FQNNGV. The CDR3 loop reads CASNNSPGQVAEKLFF. CDR3 coding DNA: TGTGCCAGCAACAATAGCCCGGGACAAGTTGCTGAAAAACTGTTTTTT. The complete variable domain, with remaining parts taken from reference TRBV11-2 and TRBJ1-4, reads EAGVAQSPRYKIIEKRQSVAFWCNPISGHATLYWYQQILGQGPKLLIQFQNNGVVDDSQLPKDRFSAERLKGVDSTLKIQPAKLEDSAVYLCASNNSPGQVAEKLFFGSGTQLSVL.

The V and J genes are TRBV28 and TRBJ2-7, with TRBD2 identical over 11 bases. Germline lookup yields CDR1 MDHEN and CDR2 SYDVKM. V shed 6 bases, J shed 1 base, and the junction held 8 bases outside the gene matches. This CDR3 has 16 residues. Written as DNA, the CDR3 is TGTGCCAGCAGAGCCCCGGGACTAGCGGAGTCCTACGAGCAGTACTTC. Translating gives CASRAPGLAESYEQYF.

The V call is TRBV6-5, the J call TRBJ2-2; maybe TRBD1 (5 bases). Germline V gene data show CDR1 as MNHEY and CDR2 as SVGAGI. V lost 6 bases to trimming and J lost 1 base, with 12 bases between them. This CDR3 has 15 residues. The DNA for the CDR3 is TGTGCCAGCAGCGAGACAGTGGAGAACACCGGGGAGCTGTTTTTT. Translated: CASSETVENTGELFF.

This rearrangement joins TRBV11-3 to TRBJ2-7; TRBD2 matches at 8 bases. Germline V gene sequence: CDR1 SGHNT, CDR2 YENEEA. V shed 0 bases and J 7 bases; nucleotides not matched to a gene: 8. The CDR3 runs 15 residues. CDR3 amino acids: CASSLEPGGAGEQYF. The CDR3 coding sequence is TGTGCCAGCAGCTTAGAACCGGGGGGGGCAGGTGAGCAGTACTTC.

V usage is TRBV5-4 and J usage is TRBJ2-5, with TRBD2 identical over 7 bases. This CDR3 region has 17 residues. The V and J ends lost 0 bases and 5 bases, in that order; junction bases with no gene match: 13. The germline CDR1 and CDR2 sequences are SGHNT and YYREEE (reference sequence). CDR3 bases: TGTGCCAGCAGCTTGGCCCTAGCGGACCCGCTAAGGGAGACCCAGTACTTC. This sequence encodes CASSLALADPLRETQYF.

The chain couples TRBV19 to TRBJ2-7; perhaps TRBD2 as D (6 bases). Germline CDR1 and CDR2: LNHDA and SQIVND (reference sequence). The length of the CDR3 is 15 residues. V lost 5 bases, J lost 0 bases, and 14 bases lay in between. The CDR3 sequence: CASSDGLIGSYEQYF. The CDR3 DNA is TGTGCCAGTAGTGACGGACTAATTGGCTCCTACGAGCAGTACTTC.

This sequence joins TRBV28 and TRBJ2-7; D not resolved. CDR1 and CDR2 from the germline V gene are MDHEN and SYDVKM. CDR3 size: 13 residues. Between the trimmed V and J ends, which lost 3 bases and 1 base, there was a span of 7 bases. The CDR3 DNA reads as TGTGCCAGCAGTTTTCCGGAATCCTACGAGCAGTACTTC. Translating it yields CASSFPESYEQYF.

This clone was detected once. This chain uses TRBV28 with TRBJ1-2, with 8 bases identical to TRBD1. This CDR3 has 14 residues. Germline CDR1 reads MDHEN; CDR2 reads SYDVKM. V shed 6 bases and J 2 bases; nucleotides not matched to a gene: 5. The CDR3: CASSRDRINYGYTF. In DNA, the CDR3 is TGTGCCAGCAGCCGGGACAGGATCAACTATGGCTACACCTTC.

The chain's CDR3 is CASSTEGSYPLSGANVLTF. CDR3 DNA sequence: TGTGCCAGTAGTACGGAGGGGTCCTATCCCTTATCTGGGGCCAACGTCCTGACTTTC. The chain joins TRBV19 to TRBJ2-6, with TRBD2 as a possible D gene (6 bases). Germline V CDR1 and CDR2: LNHDA, SQIVND (reference sequence). The CDR3 spans 19 residues. The germline V and J ends were trimmed by 4 bases and 1 base, with 20 bases remaining between them.

The chain combines TRBV2 with TRBJ2-7; tentatively, D is TRBD2 (6 bases). The ends were cut back, 5 bases at V and 2 bases at J, with 19 bases in the middle. Germline V lookup: CDR1 SNHLY, CDR2 FYNNEI. CDR3 length: 16 amino acids. CDR3 region: CASSLDLGEATYEQYF. Here the CDR3 DNA reads TGTGCCAGCAGTTTGGATTTGGGGGAGGCGACCTACGAGCAGTACTTC.

This chain joins TRBV28 and TRBJ2-2; the D is unclear. In germline, CDR1 is MDHEN, CDR2 SYDVKM. This CDR3 has 13 amino acids. Trimming removed 6 bases from V and 3 bases from J, with 8 bases in between. This CDR3 reads CASRDPHTGELFF. CDR3 DNA: TGTGCCAGCAGGGACCCCCACACCGGGGAGCTGTTTTTT.

This chain uses TRBV5-1 with TRBJ2-7; perhaps D is TRBD1 or TRBD2 (5 bases each). The V end was cut by 7 bases, the J end by 5 bases, with 19 bases between. CDR1 SGHRS and CDR2 YFSETQ come from the germline V gene. The CDR3 runs to 14 residues. CDR3 nucleotides: TGCGCCAGCCGCCAAACCGGGACGACGGACGAGCAGTACTTC. The encoded protein is CASRQTGTTDEQYF.